The TCR beta chain under discussion was sequenced for a study of human T cells and chemical hapten exposure. Regarding time point: patch test 3, about 24 weeks after DPC sensitization. Treatment noted: therapeutic diphenylcyclopropenone sensitization with weekly scalp DPC. This clonotype was seen only a few times. The antigen is undetermined. Individual cDNA molecules (in the library) carried attached unique molecular identifiers. TCRdb itself ran the RACE reads through MiXCR, one entry per CDR3 protein. The sample yields 100,000 or so distinct CDR3 sequences, less than 35% seen once. The junction had 8 bases not matched to a gene; V was cut back by 7 bases and J by 7 bases. The length of the CDR3 is 15 residues. CDR1 and CDR2 from the germline V gene are MDHEN and SYDVKM. Study outcomes and limitations: Those TCRs sitting above 1 in 1000 frequency stayed the same with DPC sensitization.

This TCR came from a middle-aged man with alopecia areata. Some clones in this sample may be carry-over from other donors' samples. Here the sequenced sample was whole blood, taken in connection with sensitization to the hapten diphenylcyclopropenone (DPC). The gene calls are TRBV28 and TRBJ2-1; 12 nucleotides agree with TRBD2. CDR3 amino acids: CASIETSGRGNEQFF. As DNA, the CDR3 is TGTGCCAGCATAGAGACTAGCGGGAGAGGGAATGAGCAGTTCTTC.